This T cell receptor (beta chain) was profiled in a study of T cell responses to AZD1222 COVID-19 vaccine. Measured with immunoSEQ multiplex PCR; TCRdb has only the in-frame clones, and not every one. The sample has some 120,000 clones, over 75% seen once; the top ten hold roughly 7.7%. Per the germline V gene, CDR1 is MNHEY and CDR2 is SVGEGT. V lost 4 bases, J lost 0 bases, and 5 bases stayed unmatched. The CDR3 sequence is 16 residues long. This clone was counted only a few times. The source is an adult in good health. The rearrangement joins TRBV6-2 or TRBV6-3 to TRBJ1-4; 7 bases fit TRBD1. The sequencing used peripheral blood, collected on day 0 of AZD1222 vaccination. CDR3 sequence (DNA): TGTGCCAGCAGTTGGGACAGAAGACCAACTAATGAAAAACTGTTTTTT. This encodes CASSWDRRPTNEKLFF.